This T cell receptor beta chain was retrieved from a study of cytomegalovirus exposure and HLA in healthy donors. The study, taken as a whole, reports: Reportedly, HLA-A and HLA-B alleles of most subjects were accurately predicted from TCR beta. Among CMV-associated TCR beta chains, most appeared HLA-restricted in a later analysis. A prior analysis recorded that most TCR beta V segments were productive about 87% or about 30% of the time.

Trimming took 1 base from V and 1 from J, leaving 8 bases between them. Germline CDR1 SGHDT, CDR2 YYEEEE. The CDR3 sequence is 14 residues long. While unrecorded immune exposures were likely, the donors were nominally healthy when sampled. On this clone: The antigen is not known.

The PCR employed 60 Vbeta primers together with 13 Jbeta primers. The data were produced by immunoSEQ multiplex PCR, yet TCRdb's version contains in-frame clones alone and is incomplete. The sample holds 150,000 to 200,000 clones, approximately 59% seen once. The chain is built from TRBV5-6 and TRBJ1-1; D may be TRBD1 (6 bases). The source is a middle-aged man in good health and CMV-seronegative. The specimen sequenced was PBMCs. CDR3 region: CASSLRTANTEAFF. DNA of the CDR3: TGTGCCAGCAGCTTGCGGACAGCGAACACTGAAGCTTTCTTT. The full variable domain, with the rest looked up from reference TRBV5-6 and TRBJ1-1, is DAGVTQSPTHLIKTRGQQVTLRCSPKSGHDTVSWYQQALGQGPQFIFQYYEEEERQRGNFPDRFSGHQFPNYSSELNVNALLLGDSALYLCASSLRTANTEAFFGQGTRLTVV.